This T cell receptor beta chain was recovered during a study of beta chain features in type 1 diabetes. Expressed TCRB transcripts got sequenced, as all isolated RNA was reverse transcribed. The table came from immunoSEQ multiplex PCR; TCRdb's copy has only in-frame clones and leaves some out. The data show approximately 46,000 clones, with just under 45% seen just once and 0.1% to 0.15% held by the top ten. V lost 2 bases, J lost 0 bases, and 7 bases lay in between. This CDR3 has 14 amino acids. Per germline, CDR1 SGHRS and CDR2 YFSETQ. General study results and limits: Relative to healthy donors, patients appeared to have naive, central memory and Treg TCRB repertoires that were more similar. Moderate yet significant TCRB CDR3 shortening was seen in Type 1 diabetes patients in all four CD4+ subsets.

This clone occurred a few times. Antigen unknown. Material: stem cell memory CD4+ T cells from blood. The origin of this receptor is a man younger than 45 with type 1 diabetes. The gene calls are TRBV5-1 and TRBJ2-3; D is possibly TRBD1 (5 bases). CDR3 nucleotides: TGCGCCAGCAGCTTCGACAGAAGCACAGATACGCAGTATTTT. This translates into CASSFDRSTDTQYF.